At least ten counts were recorded for the clone carrying this T cell receptor beta chain. The antigen remains unidentified. This sample is drawn from a study of T cells in Graves' hyperthyroidism and ophthalmopathy. This CDR3 contains 17 residues. In germline, CDR1 is DFQATT, CDR2 SNEGSKA (reference sequence). V dropped 6 bases and J dropped 5; count of bases not matched to a gene: 12. Uncontrolled infection, other autoimmune disease, pregnancy or lactation barred patients from enrollment. Based on clinical symptoms, serum thyroxine and TRAb, thyroid ultrasound and orbital computed tomography, diagnoses were reached. PBMCs were collected from an approximately 10 ml volume of fresh peripheral blood. Study-level findings and limits: Before onset, ophthalmopathy was predicted by the model a median around 6.2 months earlier.

It was RNA transcripts that yielded the amplified TCR beta CDR3 regions. HTBI primers were employed in a first-round RT-PCR of the TCR CDR3. TCRdb re-analysed the multiplex PCR reads in MiXCR, keeping a single row per CDR3 protein. This table holds about 250,000 distinct CDR3 sequences, approximately 25% found once. V gene TRBV20-1 combines with J gene TRBJ2-2; 13 positions match TRBD2. This clonotype was obtained from a woman between 40 and 55 years old with Graves' ophthalmopathy. The sequenced sample was blood. CDR3 in amino acids: CSADPGLAGVGTGELFF. The DNA of the CDR3 is TGCAGTGCCGATCCCGGACTAGCGGGAGTAGGGACCGGGGAGCTGTTTTTT.